Listed below are T cell receptor beta chains from one sample, sequenced in a study of beta chain features in type 1 diabetes. Clones were read by immunoSEQ multiplex PCR, and TCRdb kept only the in-frame ones, dropping some. The sample holds some 330,000 clones, roughly an eighth seen once. The sample was naive CD4+ T cells from blood. The source of these receptors is a woman aged 18-30 years with type 1 diabetes. CDR3s include the opening cysteine and the closing phenylalanine or tryptophan. A D gene is named only where the DNA matches it firmly. The listing skips clone size in some rows; elsewhere it reads once, few, many or a size class.

d_gene	abundance	v_gene	len	j_gene	CDR3nt	CDR3aa
NA	few	TRBV7-2	16	TRBJ2-3	TGTGCCAGCACCACGCTCGGGGGGCCCGCCACAGATACGCAGTATTTT	CASTTLGGPATDTQYF
TRBD2	NA	TRBV5-1	14	TRBJ2-3	TGCGCCAGCAGCACCCGGGACTACAGAGATACGCAGTATTTT	CASSTRDYRDTQYF
NA	few	TRBV28	14	TRBJ2-1	TGTGCCAGCTTCGCCCAACCGAGGGTCGATGAGCAGTTCTTC	CASFAQPRVDEQFF
TRBD2	NA	TRBV19	17	TRBJ2-3	TGTGCCAGTAGTATAACCGCGGGCGGGGGGGCCACAGATACGCAGTATTTT	CASSITAGGGATDTQYF
TRBD1	few	TRBV14	18	TRBJ2-6	TGTGCCAGCAGCCCTCAGCAGGGACAGGTCTCTGGGGCCAACGTCCTGACTTTC	CASSPQQGQVSGANVLTF
NA	NA	TRBV18	14	TRBJ2-1	TGTGCCAGCTCACCACGGCCCGAGGGAAATGAGCAGTTCTTC	CASSPRPEGNEQFF
TRBD1	NA	TRBV18	15	TRBJ1-2	TGTGCCAGCTCACCACCCCGGACAGGGGGCTATGGCTACACCTTC	CASSPPRTGGYGYTF
NA	few	TRBV5-1	17	TRBJ2-4	TGCGCCAGCAGCTTGGAGCCCCTAGCGATAGCCAAAAACATTCAGTACTTC	CASSLEPLAIAKNIQYF
TRBD1	NA	TRBV10-2	14	TRBJ2-1	TGCGCCAGCAGTGCCAGACAGGGGAGATATGAGCAGTTCTTC	CASSARQGRYEQFF
TRBD1	few	TRBV29-1	16	TRBJ2-1	TGCAGCGTTTCATTTTGGAAGACAGGGGGCGCGTCCGAGCAGTTCTTC	CSVSFWKTGGASEQFF
TRBD1	NA	TRBV7-8	14	TRBJ2-4	TGTGCCAGCAGCCTGGGGGACAGGGGTTACATTCAGTACTTC	CASSLGDRGYIQYF
NA	few	TRBV7-2	13	TRBJ2-3	TGTGCCAGCAGCTCCCGTCTCGCAGATACGCAGTATTTT	CASSSRLADTQYF
TRBD2	NA	TRBV4-1	16	TRBJ2-7	TGCGCCAGCAGCCGCTCAGGGAGGGCAGTTGCCTACGAGCAGTACTTC	CASSRSGRAVAYEQYF
NA	few	TRBV28	16	TRBJ1-5	TGTGCCAGCAGTTTGAGCGGGAGCAGATATAATCAGCCCCAGCATTTT	CASSLSGSRYNQPQHF
TRBD2	NA	TRBV5-4	16	TRBJ2-1	TGTGCCAGCAGCCCGAGGCTAGCGGGCCTCTACAATGAGCAGTTCTTC	CASSPRLAGLYNEQFF
NA	few	TRBV29-1	13	TRBJ2-3	TGCAGCGAGTTCGGTGGGAGAGGAGATACGCAGTATTTT	CSEFGGRGDTQYF
TRBD1	NA	TRBV19	14	TRBJ2-7	TGTGCCAGTAGTGTCGGGACAGGGAGGTACGAGCAGTACTTC	CASSVGTGRYEQYF
TRBD1	NA	TRBV7-2	16	TRBJ1-2	TGTGCCAGCAGCCCCTCCGCCGGGACAGGGGACTTTGGCTACACCTTC	CASSPSAGTGDFGYTF
NA	NA	TRBV27	15	TRBJ2-7	TGTGCCAGCAGTCCCCCCTTGGCTAGTTCGCGCGAGCAGTACTTC	CASSPPLASSREQYF
NA	few	TRBV4-3	13	TRBJ1-2	TGCGCCAGCAGCCAAGATGACAGAAGGGGCTACACCTTC	CASSQDDRRGYTF
NA	few	TRBV27	13	TRBJ2-3	TGTGCCAGCAGGAGGGAGCGAACAGATACGCAGTATTTT	CASRRERTDTQYF
NA	few	TRBV30	12	TRBJ1-2	TGTGCCTGGAACCCGCGGGGCTATGGCTACACCTTC	CAWNPRGYGYTF
NA	few	TRBV6-5	11	TRBJ1-2	TGTGCCAGCGGAGCAGGGTTTGCCTACACCTTC	CASGAGFAYTF
NA	few	TRBV11-2	14	TRBJ1-5	TGTACCTGTCCCCCAGGGTTCGGCAATCAGCCCCAGCATTTT	CTCPPGFGNQPQHF
TRBD1	NA	TRBV11-2	14	TRBJ1-4	TGTGCCAGCAGCCGGGACAGTGCACGGGAAAAACTGTTTTTT	CASSRDSAREKLFF
NA	few	TRBV29-1	14	TRBJ1-2	TGCAGCGCCCAGCCGACAGGAGGCTCGAGAGGCTACACCTTC	CSAQPTGGSRGYTF
NA	few	TRBV25-1	14	TRBJ2-4	TGTGCCAGCAGCTCGTCTGGACAGCGAAACATTCAGTACTTC	CASSSSGQRNIQYF
NA	few	TRBV7-9	15	TRBJ2-7	TGTGCCAGCAGCGCGTCCGGGACAATTTCCTACGAGCAGTACTTC	CASSASGTISYEQYF
NA	few	TRBV28	12	TRBJ1-5	TGTGCCAGCACCGAGCGGGATCAGCCCCAGCATTTT	CASTERDQPQHF
TRBD1	NA	TRBV6-5	15	TRBJ2-1	TGTGCCAGCAGCAGTCCGGGACAGGGGTTCCATGAGCAGTTCTTC	CASSSPGQGFHEQFF
TRBD1	few	TRBV30	15	TRBJ1-4	TGTGCCTGGAGTGCCCACAGGGGGCGGCGAGAAAAACTGTTTTTT	CAWSAHRGRREKLFF
NA	NA	TRBV19	13	TRBJ2-1	TGTGCCAGTAGCCCTGGTCGGTACAATGAGCAGTTCTTC	CASSPGRYNEQFF
NA	NA	TRBV29-1	13	TRBJ1-5	TGCAGCGTTGGTGGAGCAGACAATCAGCCCCAGCATTTT	CSVGGADNQPQHF
NA	NA	TRBV7-9	15	TRBJ1-1	TGTGCCAGCAGGGAGGGGTCTGGGGAGAACACTGAAGCTTTCTTT	CASREGSGENTEAFF
NA	few	TRBV4-3	16	TRBJ2-2	TGCGCCAGCAGCCAAGGATTGGCAGGGGTTACCGGGGAGCTGTTTTTT	CASSQGLAGVTGELFF
NA	NA	TRBV5-1	16	TRBJ1-4	TGCGCCAGCAGCTTGACCGACAGAGCTATGGGTGAAAAACTGTTTTTT	CASSLTDRAMGEKLFF
NA	few	TRBV25-1	14	TRBJ1-6	TGTGCCAGCAGTGAGGCCCAGGGCAATTCACCCCTCCACTTT	CASSEAQGNSPLHF
NA	NA	TRBV5-1	15	TRBJ2-1	TGCGCCAGCAGCTTCGAGGGAGCCCCCTACAATGAGCAGTTCTTC	CASSFEGAPYNEQFF
NA	few	TRBV5-1	15	TRBJ2-1	TGCGCCAGCAGCCCCAGGGGGGAGGTAGCGGATGAGCAGTTCTTC	CASSPRGEVADEQFF
TRBD1	few	TRBV5-4	14	TRBJ2-7	TGTGCCAGCAGCACCGGGACAGGTCTTTACGAGCAGTACTTC	CASSTGTGLYEQYF
TRBD1	NA	TRBV10-3	14	TRBJ1-1	TGTGCCATCAGTGAGGGACAGGGTTCGACTGAAGCTTTCTTT	CAISEGQGSTEAFF
NA	NA	TRBV7-9	13	TRBJ1-2	TGTGCCAGCAGAGAGGGGGGGGTCAACGGCTACACCTTC	CASREGGVNGYTF
NA	NA	TRBV7-2	12	TRBJ2-3	TGTGCCAGCAGCCCGTCTCCAGATACGCAGTATTTT	CASSPSPDTQYF
TRBD1	NA	TRBV28	13	TRBJ2-7	TGTGCCAGCTGGGGACAGAGCTCCTACGAGCAGTACTTC	CASWGQSSYEQYF
NA	NA	TRBV13	15	TRBJ2-3	TGTGCCAGCAGCTTGGGGCAACCTTACACAGATACGCAGTATTTT	CASSLGQPYTDTQYF
NA	NA	TRBV30	13	TRBJ2-2	TGTGCCTGGAGCGAGCAGGGGACCGGGGAGCTGTTTTTT	CAWSEQGTGELFF
NA	NA	TRBV5-1	14	TRBJ2-1	TGCGCCAGCAGCTTACAGGGTTTTGTGGATGAGCAGTTCTTC	CASSLQGFVDEQFF
TRBD2	NA	TRBV18	17	TRBJ2-4	TGTGCCAGCTCACCAAACCCCACTAGCGGGAATGTGAACATTCAGTACTTC	CASSPNPTSGNVNIQYF
TRBD1	few	TRBV7-9	13	TRBJ2-3	TGTGCCAGCAGCTTCGACGACAGGGGCACGCAGTATTTT	CASSFDDRGTQYF
NA	few	TRBV6-5	13	TRBJ1-1	TGTGCCAGCGGACTAGACAAGAGGACTGAAGCTTTCTTT	CASGLDKRTEAFF
NA	NA	TRBV27	15	TRBJ2-7	TGTGCCAGCAGTTTACCACCAGGGGGGACGGGCGAGCAGTACTTC	CASSLPPGGTGEQYF
NA	few	TRBV19	13	TRBJ1-1	TGTGCCAGTAGCACTTCCGGTGACACTGAAGCTTTCTTT	CASSTSGDTEAFF
TRBD2	few	TRBV29-1	14	TRBJ2-1	TGCAGCGGAAGGGACTATCGCTTTGGCAATGAGCAGTTCTTC	CSGRDYRFGNEQFF
TRBD1	few	TRBV23-1	15	TRBJ1-2	TGCGCCAGCAGTCTCCAGGGGGCGCGTCGCTATGGCTACACCTTC	CASSLQGARRYGYTF
NA	NA	TRBV21-1	14	TRBJ2-5	TGTGCCAGCAGCCACCTCGACAGGGGAGAGACCCAGTACTTC	CASSHLDRGETQYF
NA	few	TRBV30	13	TRBJ1-5	TGTGCCTGGAGTCCCCATCCGGATCAGCCCCAGCATTTT	CAWSPHPDQPQHF
NA	NA	TRBV9	13	TRBJ2-2	TGTGCCAGCAGCGCCGGGACATTCGGGGAGCTGTTTTTT	CASSAGTFGELFF